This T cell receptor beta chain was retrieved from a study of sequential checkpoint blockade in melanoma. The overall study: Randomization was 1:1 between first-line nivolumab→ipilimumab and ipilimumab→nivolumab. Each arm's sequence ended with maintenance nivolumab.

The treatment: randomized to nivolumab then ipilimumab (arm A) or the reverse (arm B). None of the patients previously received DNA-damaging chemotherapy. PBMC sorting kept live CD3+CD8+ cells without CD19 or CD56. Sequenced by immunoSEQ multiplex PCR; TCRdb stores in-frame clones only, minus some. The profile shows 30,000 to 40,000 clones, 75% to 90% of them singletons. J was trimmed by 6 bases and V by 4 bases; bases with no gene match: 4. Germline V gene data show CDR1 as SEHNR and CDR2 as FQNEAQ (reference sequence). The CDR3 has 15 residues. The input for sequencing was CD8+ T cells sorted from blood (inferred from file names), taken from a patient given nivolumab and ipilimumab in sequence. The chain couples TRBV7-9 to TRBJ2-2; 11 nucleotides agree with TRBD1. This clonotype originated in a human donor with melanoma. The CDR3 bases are TGTGCCAGCAGCTGGGGACAGGGGGATGCCGGGGAGCTGTTTTTT. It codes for CASSWGQGDAGELFF.